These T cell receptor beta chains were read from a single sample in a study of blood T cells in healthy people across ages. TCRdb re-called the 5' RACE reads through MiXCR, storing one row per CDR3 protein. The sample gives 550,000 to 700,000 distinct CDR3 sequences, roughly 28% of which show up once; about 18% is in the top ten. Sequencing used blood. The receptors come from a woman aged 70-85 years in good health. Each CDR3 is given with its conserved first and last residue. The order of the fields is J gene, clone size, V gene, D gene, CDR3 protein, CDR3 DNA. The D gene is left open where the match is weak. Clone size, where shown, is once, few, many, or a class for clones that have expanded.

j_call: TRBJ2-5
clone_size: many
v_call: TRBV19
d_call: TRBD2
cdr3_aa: CASRGGEAGETQYF
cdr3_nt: TGTGCCAGTAGGGGAGGGGAAGCCGGAGAGACCCAGTACTTC

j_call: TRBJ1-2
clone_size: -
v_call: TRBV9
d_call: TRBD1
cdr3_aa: CASSADRVSSSGYTF
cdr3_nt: TGTGCCAGCAGCGCAGACAGGGTTTCGAGTTCGGGCTACACCTTC

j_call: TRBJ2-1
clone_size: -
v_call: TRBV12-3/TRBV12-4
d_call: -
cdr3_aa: CASSFGGGSYNEQFF
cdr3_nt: TGTGCCAGCAGTTTTGGTGGGGGGTCCTACAATGAGCAGTTCTTC

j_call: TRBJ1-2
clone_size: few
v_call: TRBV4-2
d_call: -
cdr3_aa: CASSQKDSYGYTF
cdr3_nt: TGTGCCAGCAGCCAAAAAGACTCCTATGGCTACACCTTC

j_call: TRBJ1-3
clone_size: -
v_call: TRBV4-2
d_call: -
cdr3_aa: CASSPRLDNSGNTIYF
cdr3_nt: TGTGCCAGCAGCCCTAGGCTGGACAACTCTGGAAACACCATATATTTT

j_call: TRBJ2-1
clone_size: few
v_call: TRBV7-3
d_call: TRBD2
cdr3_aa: CASSRGTSSYNEQFF
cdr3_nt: TGTGCCAGCAGCCGGGGGACTAGCTCCTACAATGAGCAGTTCTTC

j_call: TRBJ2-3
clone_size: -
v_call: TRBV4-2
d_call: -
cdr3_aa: CASSPESGQGLADTQYF
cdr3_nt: TGTGCCAGCAGCCCCGAAAGTGGGCAGGGGCTGGCAGATACGCAGTATTTT

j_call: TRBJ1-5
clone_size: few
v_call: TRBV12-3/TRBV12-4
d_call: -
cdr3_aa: CASSSQGSGQPQHF
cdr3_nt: TGTGCCAGCAGTTCTCAGGGATCGGGCCAGCCCCAGCATTTT

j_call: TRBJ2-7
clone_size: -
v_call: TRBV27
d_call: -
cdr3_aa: CASRDQPLHEQYF
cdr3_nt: TGTGCCAGCAGGGATCAGCCCCTCCACGAGCAGTACTTC

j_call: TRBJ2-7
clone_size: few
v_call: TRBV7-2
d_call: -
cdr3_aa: CASSGWTDSYEQYF
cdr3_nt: TGTGCCAGCAGCGGGTGGACGGACTCCTACGAGCAGTACTTC

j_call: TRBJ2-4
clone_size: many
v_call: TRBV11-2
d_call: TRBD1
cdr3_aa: CASSFTQSGTEKEYF
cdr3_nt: TGTGCCAGCAGCTTCACCCAATCCGGGACAGAAAAAGAGTACTTC

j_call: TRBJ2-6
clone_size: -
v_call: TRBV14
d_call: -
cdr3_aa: CASSELRGSGANVLTF
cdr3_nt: TGTGCCAGCAGCGAATTACGGGGCTCTGGGGCCAACGTCCTGACTTTC

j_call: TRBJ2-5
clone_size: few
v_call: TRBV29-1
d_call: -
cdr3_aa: CSVEDGTIPKETQYF
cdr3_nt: TGCAGCGTTGAAGATGGGACCATTCCAAAAGAGACCCAGTACTTC

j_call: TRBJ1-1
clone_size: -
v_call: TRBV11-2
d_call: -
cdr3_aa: CASSLVSWNTEAFF
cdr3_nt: TGTGCCAGCAGCTTAGTCTCGTGGAACACTGAAGCTTTCTTT

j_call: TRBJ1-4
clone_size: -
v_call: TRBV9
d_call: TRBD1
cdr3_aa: CASSPGQVEEKLFF
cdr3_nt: TGTGCCAGCAGCCCAGGACAGGTGGAAGAAAAACTGTTTTTT

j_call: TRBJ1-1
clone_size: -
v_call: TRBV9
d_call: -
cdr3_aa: CASSTFGATEAFF
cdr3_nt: TGTGCCAGCAGCACCTTCGGCGCCACTGAAGCTTTCTTT

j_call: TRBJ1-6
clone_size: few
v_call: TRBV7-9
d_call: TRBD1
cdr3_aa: CASSWGDSNNSPLHF
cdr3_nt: TGTGCCAGCAGCTGGGGGGACAGTAATAATTCACCCCTCCACTTT

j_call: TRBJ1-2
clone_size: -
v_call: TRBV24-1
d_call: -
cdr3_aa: CATSQAGLYGYTF
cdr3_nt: TGTGCCACCAGTCAGGCGGGACTGTATGGCTACACCTTC

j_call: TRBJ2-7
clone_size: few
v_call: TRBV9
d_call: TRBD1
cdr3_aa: CASSVEGTGPYEQYF
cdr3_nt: TGTGCCAGCAGCGTAGAAGGGACAGGGCCCTACGAGCAGTACTTC

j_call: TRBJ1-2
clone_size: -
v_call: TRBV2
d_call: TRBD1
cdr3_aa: CASNGQGAGYGYTF
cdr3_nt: TGTGCCAGCAACGGACAGGGGGCGGGCTATGGCTACACCTTC

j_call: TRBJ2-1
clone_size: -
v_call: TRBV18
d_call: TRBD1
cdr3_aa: CASSPTGVDNEQFF
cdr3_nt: TGTGCCAGCTCACCCACAGGGGTCGACAATGAGCAGTTCTTC

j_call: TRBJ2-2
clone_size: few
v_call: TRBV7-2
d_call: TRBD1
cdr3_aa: CASSPRQGARTGELFF
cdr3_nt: TGTGCCAGCAGCCCCAGACAGGGGGCGAGGACCGGGGAGCTGTTTTTT

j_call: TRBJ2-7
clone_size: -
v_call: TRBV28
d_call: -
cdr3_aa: CASSLGGYGYEQYF
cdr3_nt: TGTGCCAGCAGTTTAGGGGGTTATGGCTACGAGCAGTACTTC

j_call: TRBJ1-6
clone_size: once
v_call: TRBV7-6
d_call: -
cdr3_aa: CASSLWMSRAGSPLHF
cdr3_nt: TGTGCCAGCAGCTTATGGATGTCCAGGGCCGGTTCACCCCTCCACTTT

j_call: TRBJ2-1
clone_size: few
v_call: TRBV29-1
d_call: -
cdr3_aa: CRRTEDYNEQFF
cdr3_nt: TGCAGGAGGACAGAGGACTACAATGAGCAGTTCTTC

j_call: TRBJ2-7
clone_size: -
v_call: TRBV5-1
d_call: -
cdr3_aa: CASSLVGAGNYYEQYF
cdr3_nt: TGCGCCAGCAGCTTGGTGGGGGCAGGAAATTACTACGAGCAGTACTTC

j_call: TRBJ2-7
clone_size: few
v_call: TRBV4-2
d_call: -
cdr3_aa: CASSPAPGAYEQYF
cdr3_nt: TGTGCCAGCAGCCCCGCCCCAGGAGCCTACGAGCAGTACTTC

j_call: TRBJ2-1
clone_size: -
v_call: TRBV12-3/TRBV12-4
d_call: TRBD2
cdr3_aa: CASSHSGRAYNEQFF
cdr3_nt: TGTGCCAGCAGTCATAGCGGGAGGGCCTACAATGAGCAGTTCTTC

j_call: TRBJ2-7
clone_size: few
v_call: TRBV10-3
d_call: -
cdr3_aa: CAIRDSMGEQYF
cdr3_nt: TGTGCCATCAGGGACTCTATGGGGGAGCAGTACTTC

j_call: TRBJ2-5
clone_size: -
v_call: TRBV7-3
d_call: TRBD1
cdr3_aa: CASSWDTGQGGETQYF
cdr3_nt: TGTGCCAGCAGCTGGGACACTGGACAGGGCGGGGAGACCCAGTACTTC

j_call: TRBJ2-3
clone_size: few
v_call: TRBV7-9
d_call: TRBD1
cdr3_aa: CASSRDRAPTDTQYF
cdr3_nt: TGTGCCAGCAGTCGTGACAGGGCTCCAACAGATACGCAGTATTTT

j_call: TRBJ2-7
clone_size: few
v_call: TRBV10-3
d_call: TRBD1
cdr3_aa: CATARGQGAAHEQYF
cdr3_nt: TGTGCCACCGCCAGAGGACAGGGTGCGGCCCACGAGCAGTACTTC

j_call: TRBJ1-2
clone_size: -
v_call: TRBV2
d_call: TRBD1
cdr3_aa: CASSGDSPNYGYTF
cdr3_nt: TGTGCCAGCAGCGGGGACAGTCCTAACTATGGCTACACCTTC

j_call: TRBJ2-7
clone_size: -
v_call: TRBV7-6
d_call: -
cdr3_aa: CASRPPNGEQCF
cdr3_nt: TGTGCCAGCAGACCCCCGAACGGCGAGCAGTGCTTC

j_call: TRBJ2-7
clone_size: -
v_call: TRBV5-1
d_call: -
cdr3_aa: CASSLVSSESYEQYF
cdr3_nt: TGCGCCAGCAGCTTGGTTTCTAGCGAAAGCTACGAGCAGTACTTC

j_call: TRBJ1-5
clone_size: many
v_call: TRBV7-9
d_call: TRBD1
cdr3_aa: CASSSQGNQPQHF
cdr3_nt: TGTGCCAGCAGTTCACAGGGGAATCAGCCCCAGCATTTT

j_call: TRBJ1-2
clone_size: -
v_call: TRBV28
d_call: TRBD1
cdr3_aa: CASSIRGYDYGYTF
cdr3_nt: TGTGCCAGCAGTATCAGGGGGTACGACTATGGCTACACCTTC

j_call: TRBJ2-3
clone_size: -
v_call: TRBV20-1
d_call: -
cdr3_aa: CSGIASTDTQYF
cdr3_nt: TGCAGTGGGATAGCTAGCACAGATACGCAGTATTTT

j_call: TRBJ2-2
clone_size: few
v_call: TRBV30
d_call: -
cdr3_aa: CAWSGIPNTGELFF
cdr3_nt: TGTGCCTGGAGTGGAATCCCGAACACCGGGGAGCTGTTTTTT

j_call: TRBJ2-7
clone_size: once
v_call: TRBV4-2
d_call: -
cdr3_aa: CASSHLDGKEGYEQYF
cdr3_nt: TGTGCCAGCAGCCATCTGGACGGAAAAGAGGGCTACGAGCAGTACTTC

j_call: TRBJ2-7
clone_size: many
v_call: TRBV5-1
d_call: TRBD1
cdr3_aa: CASSLTTGTGTYEQYF
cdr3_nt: TGCGCCAGCAGCCTCACTACCGGGACAGGGACCTACGAGCAGTACTTC

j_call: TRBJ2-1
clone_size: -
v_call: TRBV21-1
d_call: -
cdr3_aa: CASSKGSYEQFF
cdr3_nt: TGTGCCAGCAGCAAAGGTTCATATGAGCAGTTCTTC

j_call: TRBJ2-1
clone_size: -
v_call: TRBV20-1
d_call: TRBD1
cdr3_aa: CSVAPGQGYEQFF
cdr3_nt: TGCAGTGTTGCCCCGGGACAGGGTTATGAGCAGTTCTTC

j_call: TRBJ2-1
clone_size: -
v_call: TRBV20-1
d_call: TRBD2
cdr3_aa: CSARDQAGGRHNEQFF
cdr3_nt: TGCAGTGCTAGAGACCAAGCGGGGGGGCGCCACAATGAGCAGTTCTTC

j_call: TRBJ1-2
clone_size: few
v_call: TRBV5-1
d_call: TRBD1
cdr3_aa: CASSLGPTQPGTGGRGCTF
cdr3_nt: TGCGCCAGCAGCTTGGGCCCGACCCAACCCGGGACAGGGGGCCGAGGCTGCACCTTC

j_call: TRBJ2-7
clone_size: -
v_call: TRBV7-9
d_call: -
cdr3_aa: CASSFAGQTYERYF
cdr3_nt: TGTGCCAGCAGCTTCGCGGGACAGACATACGAGCGGTACTTC

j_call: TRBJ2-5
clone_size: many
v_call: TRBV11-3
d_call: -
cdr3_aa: CASSLGSLEETQYF
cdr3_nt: TGTGCCAGCAGCTTAGGTAGCTTGGAAGAGACCCAGTACTTC

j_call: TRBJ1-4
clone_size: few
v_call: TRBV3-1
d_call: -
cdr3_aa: CASSQGGVEKLFF
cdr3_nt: TGTGCCAGCAGCCAAGGCGGAGTGGAAAAACTGTTTTTT

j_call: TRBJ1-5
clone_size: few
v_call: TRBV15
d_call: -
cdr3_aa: CATSRDHGLRWPQHF
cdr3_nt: TGTGCCACCAGCAGAGATCACGGCCTTCGGTGGCCCCAGCATTTT